This T cell receptor beta chain was retrieved from a study of CXCR3-negative and CXCR3-positive naive CD8 T cells. There are 15 residues in the CDR3. Germline assignment: CDR1 MGHRA and CDR2 YSYEKL. General study points: Higher TRB CDR3 hydrophobicity marked CXCR3-positive naive cells relative to CXCR3-negative naive cells.

Turning to this clonotype: Its antigen is still unknown.

The method, 5' RACE with UMI labels, was used to prepare the TRB cDNA libraries. One entry per CDR3 protein, without DNA, is what TCRdb gives after re-calling the 5' RACE reads. Its listing shows 100,000 or so distinct CDR3 sequences. The clonotype originates from a human donor in good health. Some clones in this sample may be carry-over from other donors' samples. Sequenced material: naive CXCR3+ CD8+ T cells from blood. Subset given: CD45RO-CCR7+CD27+CD95- naive CD8+ T cells expressing CXCR3 (TNR3+). The rearrangement links TRBV4-1 to TRBJ1-1. The CDR3 is CASSRGVASNTEAFF.